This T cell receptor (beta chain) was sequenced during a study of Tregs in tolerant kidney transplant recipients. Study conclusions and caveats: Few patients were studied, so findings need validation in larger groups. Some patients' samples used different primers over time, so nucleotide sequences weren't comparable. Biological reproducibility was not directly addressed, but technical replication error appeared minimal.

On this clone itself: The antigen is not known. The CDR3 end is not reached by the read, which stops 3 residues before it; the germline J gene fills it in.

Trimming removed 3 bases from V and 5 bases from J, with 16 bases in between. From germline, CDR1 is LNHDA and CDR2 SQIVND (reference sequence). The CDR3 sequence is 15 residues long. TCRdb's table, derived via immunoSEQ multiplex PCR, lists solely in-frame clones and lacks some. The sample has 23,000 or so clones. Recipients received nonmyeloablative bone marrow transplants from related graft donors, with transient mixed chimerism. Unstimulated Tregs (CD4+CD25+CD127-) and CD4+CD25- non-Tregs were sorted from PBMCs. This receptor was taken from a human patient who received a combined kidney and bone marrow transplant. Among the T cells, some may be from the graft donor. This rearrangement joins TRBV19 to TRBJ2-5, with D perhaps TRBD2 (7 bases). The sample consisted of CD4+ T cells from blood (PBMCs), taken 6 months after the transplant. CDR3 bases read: TGTGCCAGTAGTATCGCCCCGGGGGGCGGGGAGACC. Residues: CASSIAPGGGET. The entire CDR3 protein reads CASSIAPGGGETQYF.